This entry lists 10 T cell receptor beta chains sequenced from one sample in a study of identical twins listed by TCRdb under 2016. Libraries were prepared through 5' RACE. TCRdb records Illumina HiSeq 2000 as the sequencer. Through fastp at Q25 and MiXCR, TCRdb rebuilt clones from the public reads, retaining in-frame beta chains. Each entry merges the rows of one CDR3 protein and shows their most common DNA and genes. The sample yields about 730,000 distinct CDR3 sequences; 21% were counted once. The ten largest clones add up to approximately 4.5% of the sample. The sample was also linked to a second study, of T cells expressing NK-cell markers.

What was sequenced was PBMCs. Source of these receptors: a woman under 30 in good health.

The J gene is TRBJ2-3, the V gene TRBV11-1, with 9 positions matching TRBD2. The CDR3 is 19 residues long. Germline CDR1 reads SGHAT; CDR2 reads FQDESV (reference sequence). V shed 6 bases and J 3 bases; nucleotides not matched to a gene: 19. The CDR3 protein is CASSHSAAGGRAITDTQYF. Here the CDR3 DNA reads TGTGCCAGCAGTCACTCAGCAGCTGGCGGGAGGGCCATTACAGATACGCAGTATTTT.

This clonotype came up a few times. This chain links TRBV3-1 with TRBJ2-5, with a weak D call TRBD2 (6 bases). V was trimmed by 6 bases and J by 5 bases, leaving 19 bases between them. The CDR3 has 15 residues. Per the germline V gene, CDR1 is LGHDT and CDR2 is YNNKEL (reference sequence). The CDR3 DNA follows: TGTGCCAGCAGTTCCTCCCTGGCTAGCGAGGAGACCCAGTACTTC. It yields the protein CASSSSLASEETQYF.

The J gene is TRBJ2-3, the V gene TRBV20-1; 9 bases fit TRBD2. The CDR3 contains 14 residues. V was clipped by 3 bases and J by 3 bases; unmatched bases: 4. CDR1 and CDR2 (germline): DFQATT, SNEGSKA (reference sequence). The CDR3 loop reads CSARRAGGTDTQYF. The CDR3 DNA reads TGCAGTGCTAGGAGAGCGGGGGGAACAGATACGCAGTATTTT.

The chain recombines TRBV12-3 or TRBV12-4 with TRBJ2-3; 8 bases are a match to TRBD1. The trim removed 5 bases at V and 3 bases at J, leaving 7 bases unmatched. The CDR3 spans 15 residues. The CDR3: CASSRTGFGTDTQYF. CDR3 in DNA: TGTGCCAGCAGTCGGACAGGGTTTGGGACAGATACGCAGTATTTT.

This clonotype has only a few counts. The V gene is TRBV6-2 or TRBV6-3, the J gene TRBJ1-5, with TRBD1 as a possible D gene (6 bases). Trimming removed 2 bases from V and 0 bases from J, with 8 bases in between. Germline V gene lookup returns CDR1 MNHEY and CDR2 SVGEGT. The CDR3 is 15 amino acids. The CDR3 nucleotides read TGTGCCAGCAGTTACCACAGGGATAGCAATCAGCCCCAGCATTTT. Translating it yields CASSYHRDSNQPQHF.

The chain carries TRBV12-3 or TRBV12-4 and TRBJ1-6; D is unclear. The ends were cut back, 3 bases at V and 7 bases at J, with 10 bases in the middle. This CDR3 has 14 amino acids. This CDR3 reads CASSFRIGNSPLHF. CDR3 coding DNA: TGTGCCAGCAGTTTTCGTATCGGGAATTCACCCCTCCACTTT.

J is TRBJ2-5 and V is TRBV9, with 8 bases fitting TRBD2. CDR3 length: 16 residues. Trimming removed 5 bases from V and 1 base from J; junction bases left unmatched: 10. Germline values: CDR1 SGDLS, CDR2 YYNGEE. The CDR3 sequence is CASSSYRGGIQETQYF. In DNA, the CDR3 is TGTGCCAGCAGTTCCTATCGGGGGGGTATCCAAGAGACCCAGTACTTC.

In nucleotides, the CDR3 is TGTGCCAGCAGCGCCTACAGGGTTTTAACCGGGGAGCTGTTTTTT. Encoded protein: CASSAYRVLTGELFF. The gene calls are TRBV7-2 and TRBJ2-2; D perhaps matches TRBD1 (6 bases). This CDR3 has 15 residues. V was shortened by 5 bases and J by 5 bases, with 15 bases between the two germline ends. Germline V CDR1 and CDR2: SGHTA, FQGNSA.

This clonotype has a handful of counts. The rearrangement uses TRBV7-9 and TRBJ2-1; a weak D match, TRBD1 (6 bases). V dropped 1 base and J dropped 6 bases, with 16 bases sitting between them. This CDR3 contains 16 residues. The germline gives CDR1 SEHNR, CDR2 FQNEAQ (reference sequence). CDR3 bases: TGTGCCAGCAGCTTAGTAGGGGGACGTGGGGGCAATGAGCAGTTCTTC. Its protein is CASSLVGGRGGNEQFF.

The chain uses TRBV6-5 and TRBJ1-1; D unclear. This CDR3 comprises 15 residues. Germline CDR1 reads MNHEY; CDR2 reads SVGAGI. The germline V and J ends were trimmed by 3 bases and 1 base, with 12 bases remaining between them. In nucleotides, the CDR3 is TGTGCCAGCAGTTATCGACCACAGTCGAACACTGAAGCTTTCTTT. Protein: CASSYRPQSNTEAFF.